The subject of this entry is one TCR beta chain. The data were taken from a study of CD8+CD57+ T cells in acquired aplastic anemia. Background on the study: Sorted cells (CD4+ and CD8+) yielded DNA amounts that averaged about 3.1 ug.

The use of genomic DNA as template underpinned the TCR beta VDJ and CDR3 profiling. MiXCR, applied by TCRdb to the reads, yields one record per CDR3 protein. The sample holds around 190,000 distinct CDR3 sequences, approximately 49% seen once. Trimming cost V 3 bases and J 2 bases, with 10 bases left between them. Germline V gene lookup returns CDR1 DFQATT and CDR2 SNEGSKA (reference sequence). CDR3 length equals 13 residues. The rearrangement links TRBV20-1 to TRBJ1-1; D gene unclear. The sequenced sample consisted of sorted CD4+, CD8+, or CD8+CD57+ T cells (not recorded which) from PBMCs. The TCR was taken from a human donor in good health, serving as a control. CDR3 residues: CSASGDYNTEAFF. CDR3 sequence (DNA): TGCAGTGCTAGTGGGGATTATAACACTGAAGCTTTCTTT.